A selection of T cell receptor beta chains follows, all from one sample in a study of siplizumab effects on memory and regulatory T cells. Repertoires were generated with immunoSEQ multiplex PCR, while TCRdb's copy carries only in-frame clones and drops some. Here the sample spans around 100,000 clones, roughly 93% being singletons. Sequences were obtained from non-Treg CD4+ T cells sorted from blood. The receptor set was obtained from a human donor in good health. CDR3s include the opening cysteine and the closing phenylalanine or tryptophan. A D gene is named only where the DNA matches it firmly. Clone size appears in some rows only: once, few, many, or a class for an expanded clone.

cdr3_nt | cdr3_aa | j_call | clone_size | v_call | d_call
TGCAGTGCTAGACTCCATGAGCAGTTCTTC | CSARLHEQFF | TRBJ2-1 | - | TRBV20-1 | -
TGTGCCAGCAGTGAACCTCAGGGGGGAGGCCCCAGGGAGCAGTTCTTC | CASSEPQGGGPREQFF | TRBJ2-1 | - | TRBV2 | -
TGTGCCAGCAGTTTAACACGATACGAGCAGTACTTC | CASSLTRYEQYF | TRBJ2-7 | - | TRBV6-5 | -
TGCGCCAGCAGCTTGGACGGATTGACAAACACCGGGGAGCTGTTTTTT | CASSLDGLTNTGELFF | TRBJ2-2 | once | TRBV5-1 | -
TGTGCCAGCAGGCCCCCGGGAGCGGGGTACCAAGAGACCCAGTACTTC | CASRPPGAGYQETQYF | TRBJ2-5 | once | TRBV7-9 | TRBD2
TGTGCCAGCAGTTTAACCAGGGGAAACACCATATATTTT | CASSLTRGNTIYF | TRBJ1-3 | - | TRBV28 | -
TGCGCCAGCAGTGAGTCCAGCGGGAGGGCCTCTTTCATGTTCTTC | CASSESSGRASFMFF | TRBJ2-1 | - | TRBV10-1 | TRBD2
TGTGCCATCAGTGAGTCGAGCCAGGGTGAAGCTTTCTTT | CAISESSQGEAFF | TRBJ1-1 | - | TRBV10-3 | -
TGTGCCAGCAGAAAGGGGGGGGCGAATCAGCCCCAGCATTTT | CASRKGGANQPQHF | TRBJ1-5 | - | TRBV28 | -
TGTGCCAGCAGTGGGGACGTCTCCTACAATGAGCAGTTCTTC | CASSGDVSYNEQFF | TRBJ2-1 | - | TRBV2 | -
TGTGCCAGCAGTAGGGGGGGACGGGAGACCCAGTACTTC | CASSRGGRETQYF | TRBJ2-5 | - | TRBV2 | -
TGTGCCAGCTCGAACGTAGGGGGGGAGCTGTTTTTT | CASSNVGGELFF | TRBJ2-2 | - | TRBV7-3 | -
TGTGCCAGCAGCCCCTCGTGGGGGGGCTCCTACGAGCAGTACTTC | CASSPSWGGSYEQYF | TRBJ2-7 | - | TRBV7-9 | TRBD2
TGTGCCAGCAGCTTACGGCGTCGGTATGGCTACACCTTC | CASSLRRRYGYTF | TRBJ1-2 | - | TRBV5-6 | -
TGTGCCAGTAGTATTAGGGAGACCCAGTACTTC | CASSIRETQYF | TRBJ2-5 | - | TRBV19 | -
TGTGCCAGCAGCAAGCTCAAGTTAGGGGACTACAATGAGCAGTTCTTC | CASSKLKLGDYNEQFF | TRBJ2-1 | - | TRBV2 | -
TGTGCCAGCAGCTCGACTGGACAGACGGTGCATTTT | CASSSTGQTVHF | TRBJ1-5 | once | TRBV7-9 | -
TGTGCCAGCATCGAGACTAGCGGGAGTTCCGGGGAGCTGTTTTTT | CASIETSGSSGELFF | TRBJ2-2 | - | TRBV6-6 | TRBD2
TGTGCCAGCAGTTTAGAGGGACAGGGCCTTTACGAGCAGTACTTC | CASSLEGQGLYEQYF | TRBJ2-7 | - | TRBV28 | TRBD1
TGTGCCAGCAGCTGGGTAGCGGGAGGGCGGGAGACCCAGTACTTC | CASSWVAGGRETQYF | TRBJ2-5 | - | TRBV5-4 | TRBD2
TGTGCCTGGAGACTAGCGGGACCTTACAATGAGCAGTTCTTC | CAWRLAGPYNEQFF | TRBJ2-1 | - | TRBV30 | TRBD2
TGTGCCAGCAGTCTTACAGGGGGCGCGAGCCAGCCCCAGCATTTT | CASSLTGGASQPQHF | TRBJ1-5 | - | TRBV28 | TRBD1
TGTGCCAGCAGCCTAGCGGGAGGGAGCTCCTACGAGCAGTACTTC | CASSLAGGSSYEQYF | TRBJ2-7 | - | TRBV27 | TRBD2
TGTGCCAGCAGTTTATCGTGGGACAGGGCTTCGAACACCGGGGAGCTGTTTTTT | CASSLSWDRASNTGELFF | TRBJ2-2 | - | TRBV27 | TRBD1
TGTGCCAGCAGTTATGACAGTCTGAACACTGAAGCTTTCTTT | CASSYDSLNTEAFF | TRBJ1-1 | - | TRBV5-4 | -
TGTGCCATCAGTGAAAAGACTAGCGGGAGATACGAGCAGTACTTC | CAISEKTSGRYEQYF | TRBJ2-7 | - | TRBV10-3 | TRBD2
TGCGCCAGCAGCCCAGCCGGGGCGGGGTACACTGAAGCTTTCTTT | CASSPAGAGYTEAFF | TRBJ1-1 | - | TRBV5-1 | -
TGTGCCATCAGTGGGGCCGACAGGGGAGGGGGTCAAGAGACCCAGTACTTC | CAISGADRGGGQETQYF | TRBJ2-5 | - | TRBV10-3 | -
TGTGCCAGCAGCCGGATTCTAGCGGGAGGTAACGAGCAGTACTTC | CASSRILAGGNEQYF | TRBJ2-7 | - | TRBV5-4 | TRBD2
TGTGCCTGGAGTAACGGGGACTTAGAGACCCAGTACTTC | CAWSNGDLETQYF | TRBJ2-5 | - | TRBV30 | -
TGTGCCTGGAGTGTAGGCCTCTCCTACGAGCAGTACTTC | CAWSVGLSYEQYF | TRBJ2-7 | - | TRBV30 | -
TGTGCCAGCAGCTTATCTCTCGGCTACACCTTC | CASSLSLGYTF | TRBJ1-2 | few | TRBV7-9 | -
TGTGCCAGCAGAGCCCCGAGCGGATCCTACACAGATACGCAGTATTTT | CASRAPSGSYTDTQYF | TRBJ2-3 | - | TRBV2 | -
TGTGCCAGCAGTAGCGGTTCTAGCACAGATACGCAGTATTTT | CASSSGSSTDTQYF | TRBJ2-3 | - | TRBV19 | -
TGTGCCTGGAGGCCCAGAACCCTCCTCACTGAAGCTTTCTTT | CAWRPRTLLTEAFF | TRBJ1-1 | few | TRBV30 | -
TGTGCCAGCAGTTACGTACAGGGACCAACCTACGAGCAGTACTTC | CASSYVQGPTYEQYF | TRBJ2-7 | - | TRBV6-6 | -
TGTGCCATCAATGGACACGCGGAGGGGCCCCAGCATTTT | CAINGHAEGPQHF | TRBJ1-5 | - | TRBV10-3 | -
TGTGCCAGCAGCTTGGATCCGGGAACCTACGAGCAGTACTTC | CASSLDPGTYEQYF | TRBJ2-7 | - | TRBV5-5 | -
TGTGCCAGTCAGGGGGCGTTCACCGGGGAGCTGTTTTTT | CASQGAFTGELFF | TRBJ2-2 | - | TRBV6-1 | TRBD1
TGTGCTAGCAGCTTAGGGTCGGGAGCAGGGGATACGCAGTATTTT | CASSLGSGAGDTQYF | TRBJ2-3 | - | TRBV7-7 | -
TGTGCCAGCAGCCGAACACAAACCTATGGCTACACCTTC | CASSRTQTYGYTF | TRBJ1-2 | once | TRBV27 | -
TGCGCCAGCACCCGGACAGGGAGGAACACTGAAGCTTTCTTT | CASTRTGRNTEAFF | TRBJ1-1 | - | TRBV23-1 | TRBD1
TGTGCCAGCAGCCCCAGCGGGAGCTACAATGAGCAGTTCTTC | CASSPSGSYNEQFF | TRBJ2-1 | - | TRBV7-3 | TRBD2
TGCCCCAAGGTCGGGGAGCTGTTTTTT | CPKVGELFF | TRBJ2-2 | - | TRBV27 | -
TGTGCCAGCAGCTCTACACACTCCTACGAGCAGTACTTC | CASSSTHSYEQYF | TRBJ2-7 | - | TRBV7-6 | -
TGCGCCAGCAGCGGTCCATCACGTCGGGTTTCGACCTCCGAGCAGTACTTC | CASSGPSRRVSTSEQYF | TRBJ2-7 | - | TRBV5-1 | -
TGTGCCAGCAGGGAGTACAGGGGGTCTATGGGAAAACTGTTTTTT | CASREYRGSMGKLFF | TRBJ1-4 | - | TRBV11-2 | TRBD1
TGTGCCAGTAGGAGTACCGGGACTGATCTTTTCGGGCAGTACTTC | CASRSTGTDLFGQYF | TRBJ2-7 | - | TRBV19 | -
TGTGCCAGCAGCTTAGCCCCGCAACAATCCTACGAGCAGTACTTC | CASSLAPQQSYEQYF | TRBJ2-7 | - | TRBV5-6 | -